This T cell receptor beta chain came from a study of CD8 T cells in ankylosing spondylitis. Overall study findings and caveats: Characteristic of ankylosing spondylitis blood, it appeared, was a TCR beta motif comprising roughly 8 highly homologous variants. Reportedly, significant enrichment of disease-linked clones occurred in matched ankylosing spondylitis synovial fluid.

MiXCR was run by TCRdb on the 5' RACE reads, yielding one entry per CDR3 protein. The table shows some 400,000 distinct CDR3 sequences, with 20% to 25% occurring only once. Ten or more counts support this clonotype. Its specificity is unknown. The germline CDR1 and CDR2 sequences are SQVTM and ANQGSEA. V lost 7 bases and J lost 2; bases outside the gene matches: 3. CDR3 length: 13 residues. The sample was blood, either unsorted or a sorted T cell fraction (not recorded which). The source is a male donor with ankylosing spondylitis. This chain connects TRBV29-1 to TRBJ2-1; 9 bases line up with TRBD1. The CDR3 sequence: CSGGTGPYNEQFF. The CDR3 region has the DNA TGCAGCGGGGGGACAGGGCCCTACAATGAGCAGTTCTTC.